Presented here are 11 T cell receptor beta chains from one specimen sequenced in a study of neurological immune-mediated disorders. In TCRdb, the 5' RACE reads were re-called with MiXCR into one record per CDR3 protein. The data hold over 60,000 distinct CDR3 sequences, with approximately 5.2% observed a single time. Source material: PBMCs. These receptors originate from a woman aged 25 to 45 with multiple sclerosis.

The chain has TRBV5-1 and TRBJ1-6, with D perhaps TRBD1 (6 bases). Germline lookup yields CDR1 SGHRS and CDR2 YFSETQ. V lost 4 bases to trimming and J lost 7 bases, with 15 bases between them. There are 15 residues in the CDR3. The CDR3 region is CASSLEYRENSPLHF. CDR3 sequence (DNA): TGCGCCAGCAGCCTGGAATACAGGGAAAATTCACCCCTCCACTTT.

This clonotype was recorded many times. The DNA for the CDR3 is TGTGCCAGCAGTATCGCCCTAGCGGATACGCAGTATTTT. This sequence encodes CASSIALADTQYF. The V call is TRBV6-2 or TRBV6-3, the J call TRBJ2-3; a possible D gene is TRBD2 (6 bases). Germline values: CDR1 MNHEY, CDR2 SVGEGT. V gave up 5 bases and J gave up 6 bases, with 12 bases separating them. The CDR3 sequence is 13 residues long.

This clonotype was seen ten or more times. V usage is TRBV2 and J usage is TRBJ1-6; D may be TRBD1 (5 bases). Germline CDR1 is SNHLY and CDR2 is FYNNEI. V gave up 6 bases and J gave up 5 bases, with 14 bases separating them. The CDR3 extends over 15 amino acids. The CDR3, as DNA: TGTGCCAGCAGGCCACCAGGGACCCATAATTCACCCCTCCACTTT. Its translation: CASRPPGTHNSPLHF.

This clonotype was detected a few times. The CDR3 spells CASSVHHQGTYGYTF. The DNA for the CDR3 is TGTGCCAGCAGTGTCCACCACCAGGGGACCTATGGCTACACCTTC. This chain connects TRBV9 to TRBJ1-2, with D perhaps matching TRBD1 (6 bases). V lost 5 bases and J 4 bases, leaving 18 bases between the germline ends. This CDR3 spans 15 amino acids. Germline V gives CDR1 SGDLS, CDR2 YYNGEE.

With regard to this clonotype: Relative to the germline gene, one junction end is altered; a read error may explain this. The CDR3 loop reads CARGAKLTDTAKKIQYF. The CDR3 nucleotides are TGTGCCAGGGGTGCGAAGCTTACGGATACAGCCAAAAAAATTCAGTACTTC. The chain combines TRBV27 with TRBJ2-4, with no clear D. The germline V gene encodes CDR1 MNHEY and CDR2 SMNVEV (reference sequence). The CDR3 sequence is 17 residues long.

This clonotype was detected ten times or more. This rearrangement joins TRBV10-3 to TRBJ2-2, with D perhaps given as TRBD1 or TRBD2 (5 bases each). The CDR3 has 15 residues. V dropped 6 bases and J dropped 6 bases, with 17 bases sitting between them. Germline-derived CDR1 and CDR2 are ENHRY and SYGVKD. CDR3 DNA: TGTGCCATCAGGGGGGACGGGCGAACGGCCGGGGAGCTGTTTTTT. Translating gives CAIRGDGRTAGELFF.

This clonotype was seen more than once but under ten times. The V gene is TRBV5-1, the J gene TRBJ1-5; possible D gene TRBD1, 5 bases. V gave up 0 bases and J gave up 14 bases, with 21 bases separating them. The CDR3 is 15 amino acids. Germline V gives CDR1 SGHRS, CDR2 YFSETQ. The CDR3 protein is CASSLEPGNTEGKHF. In DNA form, the CDR3 reads TGCGCCAGCAGCTTGGAACCGGGAAACACGGAGGGGAAGCATTTT.

This clonotype was observed many times. A read error may account for a junction end that differs from germline. The gene calls are TRBV12-3 or TRBV12-4 and TRBJ1-5; TRBD1 is a possible D gene (5 bases). The CDR3 is 15 residues long. The CDR3 DNA sequence: TGTGCCAGCAGTTTCTTGGGGGGAGATAATCAGCCCCAGAATTTT. Encoded protein: CASSFLGGDNQPQNF.

This clonotype was found many times. V is TRBV12-3 or TRBV12-4 and J is TRBJ2-5, with 8 bases identical to TRBD2. V was clipped by 6 bases and J by 1 base; unmatched bases: 7. This CDR3 region has 15 residues. The CDR3 loop is CASSPLAGTQETQYF. CDR3 nucleotide sequence: TGTGCCAGCAGCCCTCTAGCGGGTACCCAAGAGACCCAGTACTTC.

The table lists this clonotype with many counts. The rearrangement uses TRBV19 and TRBJ1-1; 8 bases are shared with TRBD1. CDR3 length equals 13 residues. Germline assignment: CDR1 LNHDA and CDR2 SQIVND (reference sequence). Trimming took 6 bases from V and 3 from J; bases not matched to a gene: 3. CDR3 region: CASSQGADTEAFF. The DNA for the CDR3 is TGTGCCAGTAGCCAGGGGGCGGACACTGAAGCTTTCTTT.

This clonotype was seen only a few times. One end of the junction varies from germline; a read error may be responsible. The V and J genes are TRBV7-9 and TRBJ2-7; weak D call: TRBD1 (6 bases). This CDR3 is 11 amino acids long. The germline V gene has CDR1 SEHNR and CDR2 FQNEAQ (reference sequence). Here the CDR3 DNA reads TGTGCCAGCAGAAGGACAGACCTCCCAAACTTC. Translating gives CASRRTDLPNF. The full variable domain, in which reference TRBV7-9 and TRBJ2-7 provide the parts outside the CDR3, is DTGVSQNPRHKITKRGQNVTFRCDPISEHNRLYWYRQTLGQGPEFLTYFQNEAQLEKSRLLSDRFSAERPKGSFSTLEIQRTEQGDSAMYLCASRRTDLPNFGPGTRLTVT.